This T cell receptor (beta chain) was sequenced for a study of human CD8 memory T cell subsets. UMI-labeled 5' RACE was the method by which TCR beta libraries were made. Per the original methods: Functional CDR3 beta clonotypes numbered 3,000 to 18,000 in each TCR beta library. No DNA is given; TCRdb re-called the 5' RACE reads and lists each CDR3 protein once. TCRdb assigned the V and J calls; the authors' analysis was not used. This repertoire comprises more than 6,000 distinct CDR3 sequences; its ten largest clones make up around 22%. CDR1 is SEHNR, CDR2 FQNEAQ, per germline (reference sequence). CDR3 length: 14 amino acids. Duplicate vials holding roughly 160,000 sorted CD8+ T cells per subset yielded the RNA.

The rearrangement joins TRBV7-9 to TRBJ2-1; checking the TCRdb D call of TRBD2 is not possible without DNA. The sequencing sample was made of CD8+ stem-like memory T cells (TSCM and TCM) sorted from PBMCs. The subset here: stem-like memory CD8 T cells (TSTEM), CCR7+ PD-1- TIGIT-. The sequence was obtained from a human donor in good health. The CDR3 reads CASSLKGTRGEQFF.